This entry is about one T cell receptor (beta chain). By share, this clone ranks as medium-sized (0.01 to 0.1%). Its antigen target is currently unknown. Base qualities are not provided; no much larger clone lies one nucleotide away. Collaborating institutions collected whole blood in K2EDTA tubes following their own protocols. For TCRbeta analysis, collaborator samples were shipped as frozen whole blood, as isolated PBMCs, or as DNA extracted from either sample type. The immunoSEQ Assay, a bias-controlled multiplex PCR, was used to amplify TCRbeta CDR3 regions from genomic DNA. The original pipeline was this. Within the assay, amplification of reference gene primers was used to estimate how many nucleated cells each sample contained. To quantify the absolute abundance of each unique TCRbeta CDR3 rearrangement, sequence reads were collapsed and filtered. For each sample, productive Simpson clonality was calculated as the square root of Simpson's diversity index over productive rearrangements. In its TCRdb copy, this immuneACCESS table keeps in-frame sequences only and misses some clones. Where compared with another copy, unresolved V genes explain less than half of these, and the others have no known cause. That table supplies the V and J calls and clone size; D and trimming were determined from the DNA. This sample has around 63,000 clones in its table, and 75% to 85% of those were observed once. The top ten hold 5.5% to 7.5% of the sample.

This entry belongs to a study of blood T cell repertoires in COVID-19 (dated by TCRdb to 2020 to 2021). Concerning the study at large: The collaborator samples originated in the United States, Italy and Spain and spanned the acute and convalescent phases of COVID-19. Deeply sampled blood TCRbeta repertoires from subjects exposed to, actively infected with, or recovered from COVID-19 were included in the dataset. Sample metadata almost always included a de-identified subject ID, COVID-19 status, age in years and sex. The material from the prospective study consisted of cDNA or gDNA derived from T cells, B-cell-depleted T cells, or PBMCs. The repertoires were made available in a free public database intended to serve as a resource for research on the immune response to SARS-CoV-2. HLA class I and class II types, where available, came from metadata supplied by the sample provider rather than from assay-based typing. Samples came from the ongoing ImmuneRACE study (first 160 participants) plus 1,254 subjects from 6 global collaborators.

Results the study describes overall, beyond this receptor: The amount of clinical and demographic metadata varied by source and participant and was provided uncurated.

V and J are trimmed by 4 bases and 7 bases, and the gene matches miss 6 bases of the junction. The CDR3 holds 13 amino acids from the cysteine to the phenylalanine. Only the CDR3 portion is preserved as DNA: 39 bases, with reading frame beginning at the first base. CDR1 and CDR2 are read off the germline V gene as SGHRS and YFSETQ. The sample consisted of peripheral blood. This TCR was sampled from a man in his sixties with acute or convalescent COVID-19. Rearrangement joined TRBV5-1 to TRBJ1-1, and 8 junction bases match TRBD1. The CDR3: CASSHGQGSEAFF. The base sequence is TGCGCCAGCAGCCATGGACAGGGTAGTGAAGCTTTCTTT.